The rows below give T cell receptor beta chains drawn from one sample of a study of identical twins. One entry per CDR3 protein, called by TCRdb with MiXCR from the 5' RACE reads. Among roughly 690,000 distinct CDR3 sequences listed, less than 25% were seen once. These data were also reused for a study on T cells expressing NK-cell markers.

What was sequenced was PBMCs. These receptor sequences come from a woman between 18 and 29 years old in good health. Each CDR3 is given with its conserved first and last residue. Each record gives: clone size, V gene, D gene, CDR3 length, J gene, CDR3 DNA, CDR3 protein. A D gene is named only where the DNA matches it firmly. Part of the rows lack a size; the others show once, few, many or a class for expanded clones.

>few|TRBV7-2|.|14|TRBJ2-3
TGTGCCAGCAGACGTCTTTGGGGCACAGATACGCAGTATTTT
CASRRLWGTDTQYF
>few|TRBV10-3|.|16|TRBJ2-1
TGTGCCATCAGTGAATACAGGATCTACTCCTACAATGAGCAGTTCTTC
CAISEYRIYSYNEQFF
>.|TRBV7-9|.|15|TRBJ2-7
TGTGCCAGCAGCTTAGCCGCCGACAGCTCCTACGAGCAGTACTTC
CASSLAADSSYEQYF
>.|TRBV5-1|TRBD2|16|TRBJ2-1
TGCGCCAGCAGCCCCCTAGCGGGGGGCCAGCTAAGTGAGCAGTTCTTC
CASSPLAGGQLSEQFF
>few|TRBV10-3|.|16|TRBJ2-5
TGTGCCATCAGTGAGGGGCCAACTAGGGGGCAAGAGACCCAGTACTTC
CAISEGPTRGQETQYF
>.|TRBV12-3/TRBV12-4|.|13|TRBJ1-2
TGTGCCAGCCTCTGGGCGGAAGACTATGGCTACACCTTC
CASLWAEDYGYTF
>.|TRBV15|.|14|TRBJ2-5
TGTGCCACCAGCCCGGAAGGACCTCAAGAGACCCAGTACTTC
CATSPEGPQETQYF
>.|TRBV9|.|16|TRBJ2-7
TGTGCCAGCAGCGTAGAGGCCGGGGGATCCCCGTACGAGCAGTACTTC
CASSVEAGGSPYEQYF
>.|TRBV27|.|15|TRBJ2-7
TGTGCCAGCAGTTTTGGCAGGGAGTCCTCCTACGAGCAGTACTTC
CASSFGRESSYEQYF
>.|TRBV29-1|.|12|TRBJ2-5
TGCAGCGTTGGTCAGGGGACAGAGACCCAGTACTTC
CSVGQGTETQYF
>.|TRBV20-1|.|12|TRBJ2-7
TGCAGTGCTAGAGATCAGCCCTACGAGCAGTACTTC
CSARDQPYEQYF
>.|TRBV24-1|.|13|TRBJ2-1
TGTGCCTCCCCAGTGATCTCCTACAATGAGCAGTTCTTC
CASPVISYNEQFF
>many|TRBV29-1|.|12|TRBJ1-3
TGCAGCGTTGGGGACGCTGGAAACACCATATATTTT
CSVGDAGNTIYF
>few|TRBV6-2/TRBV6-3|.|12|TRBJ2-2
TGTGCCAGCAGTTATTTAGCCGGGGAGCTGTTTTTT
CASSYLAGELFF
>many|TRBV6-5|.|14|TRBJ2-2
TGTGCCAGCAGTTACTATGCTGACACCGGGGAGCTGTTTTTT
CASSYYADTGELFF
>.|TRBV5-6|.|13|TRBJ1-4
TGTGCCAGCAGCCCCGGTAGATCGGAAAAACTGTTTTTT
CASSPGRSEKLFF
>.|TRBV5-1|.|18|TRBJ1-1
TGCGCCAGCAGCTTGGGGCCCAGTGTGGGTTCCATGAACACTGAAGCTTTCTTT
CASSLGPSVGSMNTEAFF
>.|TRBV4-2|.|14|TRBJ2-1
TGTGCCAGCAGCCAAGGGGACGTCTTCAATGAGCAGTTCTTC
CASSQGDVFNEQFF
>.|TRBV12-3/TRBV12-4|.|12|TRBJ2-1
TGTGCCAGCAGCCCGGCTCGCCATGAGCAGTTCTTC
CASSPARHEQFF
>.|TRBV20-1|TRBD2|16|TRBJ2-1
TGCAGTGCTCGGAGCGGGAGGGCCAGGGGTGGGGATGAGCAGTTCTTC
CSARSGRARGGDEQFF
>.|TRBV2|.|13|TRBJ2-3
TGTGCCAGCACAAGACCTAGCACAGATACGCAGTATTTT
CASTRPSTDTQYF
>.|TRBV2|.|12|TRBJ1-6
TGTGCCAGCTCAGCGCCAAATTCACCCCTCCACTTT
CASSAPNSPLHF
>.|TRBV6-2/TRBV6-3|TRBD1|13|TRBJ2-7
TGTGCCAGCAGAACGGGACAGGGACGAGAGCAGTACTTC
CASRTGQGREQYF
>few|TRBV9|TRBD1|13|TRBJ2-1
TGTGCCAGCACGGGACAGGCAAGCGATGAGCAGTTCTTC
CASTGQASDEQFF
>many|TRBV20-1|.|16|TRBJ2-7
TGCAGTGCGGGACCCCGGCCGCGGTTAAGCTCCTACGAGCAGTACTTC
CSAGPRPRLSSYEQYF
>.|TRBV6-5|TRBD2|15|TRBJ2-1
TGTGCCAGCAGTTGGGGACTAGCGGGAGCAAATGAGCAGTTCTTC
CASSWGLAGANEQFF
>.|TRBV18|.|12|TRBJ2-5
TGTGCCAGCTCACACTTCCAAGAGACCCAGTACTTC
CASSHFQETQYF
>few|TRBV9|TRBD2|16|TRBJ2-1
TGTGCCAGCAGCGTAGGCGGCGGGAGGGCCTACAATGAGCAGTTCTTC
CASSVGGGRAYNEQFF